This T cell receptor beta chain was captured in a study of cytomegalovirus exposure and HLA in healthy donors. About this clone itself: Its antigen is unknown.

Study-wide results and limits: Earlier analysis found most TCR beta V segments productive about 90% or about 30% of the time. TCR beta sequences reportedly predicted the HLA-A and HLA-B alleles of most subjects accurately.

13 Jbeta primers and 60 Vbeta primers were used for the PCR. Libraries were prepared by immunoSEQ multiplex PCR; TCRdb keeps only in-frame clonotypes and omits some of them. Of some 70,000 clones in the sample, around 70% were seen once. Although they were nominally healthy when sampled, donors likely had unrecorded immune exposures. Germline V gene sequence: CDR1 ENHRY, CDR2 SYGVKD. Unmatched junction bases numbered 3, after V lost 6 bases and J lost 6 bases. CDR3 length equals 13 residues. Sequenced: PBMCs. The chain carries TRBV10-3 and TRBJ1-1, with 11 bases aligning to TRBD1. This TCR derives from a male donor in good health and CMV-seropositive. This chain's CDR3 is CAIRGQGGSEAFF. DNA of the CDR3: TGTGCCATCAGGGGACAGGGGGGCTCTGAAGCTTTCTTT.